The T cell receptor beta chain under discussion was sequenced for a study of T cell responses to AZD1222 COVID-19 vaccine (dated by TCRdb to the early 2020s). Looking at the study overall: A total of approximately 250 trial participants underwent TCR sequencing, of whom roughly 210 had received two doses of AZD1222 and about 25 had received two doses of the MenACWY control vaccine. Trial participants were enrolled into age subgroups of 18-55, 56-69 and 70-plus years, which contained about 150, 27 and 61 TCR-sequenced participants, respectively.

As for this clone: Its antigen target is currently unknown. Per-nucleotide qualities are absent, and no much larger clonotype sits a single base away.

The study at large found these results: Conclusions about previously exposed vaccinees were limited because only a handful of AZD1222 recipients were SARS-CoV-2 seropositive at baseline. The 56-69-year group was small, and its depth increase did not reach significance, likely because of low power. A significant rise in spike-specific TCR breadth and depth was observed after two AZD1222 doses relative to day 0 and relative to MenACWY recipients. Reportedly, almost half of the unique spike-specific TCRs recognized epitopes lying outside the regions that are mutated in the B.1.351 and B.1.1.7 variants. Because no day 14 peak-response samples were available, the repertoires could be characterized only after the peak T cell response. Participants were mostly white British, with more females than males. The authors suggested clonal diversity may have been underestimated. CD4 TCRs associated with the vaccine covered the entire spike protein, and the dominant responses were in regions 160-218 and 743-854.

Interpreted using the paper, the time point label stands for: about 28 days (+/-7) after the second vaccine dose. Because spike-specific TCR depth and breadth did not differ between the two schedules, AZD1222 recipients who got a second dose at roughly 4 weeks were pooled with those who got a second dose at roughly 12 weeks. Samples from vaccinated people were obtained from the UK trials COV001 and COV002, which included a single-blind randomized controlled phase 2/3 trial of AZD1222 (ChAdOx1 nCoV-19) in healthy adults. For TCRbeta chain sequencing, PBMC samples from trial participants were taken at day 0 and at day 28 after the second dose. V is pared back by 5 bases and J by 6 bases, with 14 bases lying between the germline termini. From its cysteine to its phenylalanine, the CDR3 spans 15 amino acids. Left in the record is the CDR3 DNA by itself, 45 bases read in frame from the first base. From the germline V gene (reference sequence), CDR1 is SEHNR and CDR2 is FQNEAQ.

The CDR3 regions of human TCRbeta chains were analyzed by immunosequencing. The study's own analysis went as follows. TCRs in the repertoires were compared against a reference library of SARS-CoV-2-specific TCRs that had been generated with the MIRA antigen-specificity platform. Breadth was defined as the fraction of unique TCRs that were SARS-CoV-2-associated. Depth was defined as the fraction of total T cells that were SARS-CoV-2-associated. Using the MIRA data, each spike-specific TCR was mapped to the spike region that the TCR reacts to and placed in a CD4 or CD8 class. Log10-transformed breadth and depth values were compared by one-way ANOVA with Sidak's multiple comparisons tests. The clones in this table, taken by TCRdb from immuneACCESS, are in-frame only. Not every clone is retained; where verified, under half of the shortfall comes from an unresolved V gene, and the cause of the rest is unknown. The V and J calls and the clone size are those of that table, but D and trimming were determined from the DNA. For this sample the table gives around 150,000 clones, of which approximately 92% were detected only once. 6% to 7% of the sample lies in the top ten.

The chain employs TRBV7-9 and TRBJ1-6, with the D gene not clear enough to name. This material consisted of peripheral blood, taken 28 days after the second AZD1222 dose. This clonotype originated in an adult who received the AZD1222 COVID-19 vaccine. The sequenced DNA: TGTGCCAGCAGCCCGACCGGACGGTTTAATTCACCCCTCCACTTT. It encodes CASSPTGRFNSPLHF.